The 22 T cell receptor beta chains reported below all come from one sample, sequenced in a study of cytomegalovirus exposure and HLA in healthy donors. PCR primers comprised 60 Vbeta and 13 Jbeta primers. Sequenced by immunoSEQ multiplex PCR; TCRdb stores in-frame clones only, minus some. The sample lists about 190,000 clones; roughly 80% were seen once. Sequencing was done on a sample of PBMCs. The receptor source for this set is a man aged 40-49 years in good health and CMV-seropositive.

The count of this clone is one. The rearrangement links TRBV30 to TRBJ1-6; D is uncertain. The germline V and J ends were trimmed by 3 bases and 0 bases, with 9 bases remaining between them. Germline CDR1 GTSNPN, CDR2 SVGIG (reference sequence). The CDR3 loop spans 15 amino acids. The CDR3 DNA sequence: TGTGCCTGGAGACACCCTGGCTCCTATAATTCACCCCTCCACTTT. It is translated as CAWRHPGSYNSPLHF.

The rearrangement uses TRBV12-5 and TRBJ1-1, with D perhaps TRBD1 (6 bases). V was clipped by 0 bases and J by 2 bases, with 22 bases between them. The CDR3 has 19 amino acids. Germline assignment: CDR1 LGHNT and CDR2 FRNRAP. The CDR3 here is CASGLVLRTTGGSNTEAFF. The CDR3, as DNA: TGTGCTAGTGGTTTGGTACTCCGGACGACAGGTGGATCCAACACTGAAGCTTTCTTT.

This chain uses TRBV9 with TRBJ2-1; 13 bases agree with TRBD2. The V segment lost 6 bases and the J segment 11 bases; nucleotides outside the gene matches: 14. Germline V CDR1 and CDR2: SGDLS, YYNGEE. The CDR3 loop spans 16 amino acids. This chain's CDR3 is CASNPVGTSGEHKQFF. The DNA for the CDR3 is TGTGCCAGCAATCCAGTTGGGACTAGCGGGGAGCACAAGCAGTTCTTC.

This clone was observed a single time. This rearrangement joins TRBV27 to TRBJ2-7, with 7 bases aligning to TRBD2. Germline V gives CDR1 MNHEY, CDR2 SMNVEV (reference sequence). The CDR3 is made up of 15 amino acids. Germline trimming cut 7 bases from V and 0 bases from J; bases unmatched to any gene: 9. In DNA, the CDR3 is TGTGCCAGCACCCCGTGGGGGGGGAGCTCCTACGAGCAGTACTTC. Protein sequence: CASTPWGGSSYEQYF.

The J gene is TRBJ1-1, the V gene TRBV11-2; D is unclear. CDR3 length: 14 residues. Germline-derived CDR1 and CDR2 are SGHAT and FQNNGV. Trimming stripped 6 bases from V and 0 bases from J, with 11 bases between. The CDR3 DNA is TGTGCCAGCAGATTCAGTCACATGAACACTGAAGCTTTCTTT. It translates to CASRFSHMNTEAFF.

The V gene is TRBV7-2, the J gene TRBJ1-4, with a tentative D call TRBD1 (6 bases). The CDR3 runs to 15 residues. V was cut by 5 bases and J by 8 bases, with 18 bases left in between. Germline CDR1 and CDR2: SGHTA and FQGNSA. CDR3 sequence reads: CASSPSQGSREKLFF. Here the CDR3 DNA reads TGTGCCAGCAGCCCTTCACAGGGCTCACGGGAAAAACTGTTTTTT.

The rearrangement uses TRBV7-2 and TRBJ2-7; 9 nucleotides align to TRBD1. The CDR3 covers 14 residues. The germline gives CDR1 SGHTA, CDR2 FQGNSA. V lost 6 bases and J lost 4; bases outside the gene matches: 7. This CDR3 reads CASSLTGGAYEQYF. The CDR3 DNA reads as TGTGCCAGCAGTCTTACAGGGGGCGCGTACGAGCAGTACTTC.

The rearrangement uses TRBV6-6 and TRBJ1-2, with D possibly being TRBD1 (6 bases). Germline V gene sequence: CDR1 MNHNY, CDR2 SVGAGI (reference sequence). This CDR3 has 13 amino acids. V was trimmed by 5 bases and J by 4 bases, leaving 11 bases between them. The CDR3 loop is CASSQGSGYGYTF. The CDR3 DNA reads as TGTGCCAGCAGTCAGGGGTCCGGCTATGGCTACACCTTC.

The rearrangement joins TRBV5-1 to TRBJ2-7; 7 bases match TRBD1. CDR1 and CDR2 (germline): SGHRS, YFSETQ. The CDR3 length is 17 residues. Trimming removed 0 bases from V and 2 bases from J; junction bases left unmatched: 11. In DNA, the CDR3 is TGCGCCAGCAGCTTGGGACCCACAGGGACAGTAACCTACGAGCAGTACTTC. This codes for CASSLGPTGTVTYEQYF.

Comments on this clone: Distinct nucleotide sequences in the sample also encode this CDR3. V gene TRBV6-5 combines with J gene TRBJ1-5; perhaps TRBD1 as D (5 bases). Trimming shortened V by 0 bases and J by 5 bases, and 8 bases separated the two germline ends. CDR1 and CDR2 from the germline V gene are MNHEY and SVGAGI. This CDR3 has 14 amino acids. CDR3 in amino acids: CASSYSQGYQPQHF. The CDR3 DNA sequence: TGTGCCAGCAGTTACTCCCAGGGTTATCAGCCCCAGCATTTT.

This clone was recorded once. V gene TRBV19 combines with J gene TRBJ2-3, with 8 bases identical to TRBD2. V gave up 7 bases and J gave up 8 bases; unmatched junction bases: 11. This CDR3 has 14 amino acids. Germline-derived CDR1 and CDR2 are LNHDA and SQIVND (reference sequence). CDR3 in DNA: TGTGCCAGTACCTTCTTCGGGGGGGAAGGTACGCAGTATTTT. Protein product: CASTFFGGEGTQYF.

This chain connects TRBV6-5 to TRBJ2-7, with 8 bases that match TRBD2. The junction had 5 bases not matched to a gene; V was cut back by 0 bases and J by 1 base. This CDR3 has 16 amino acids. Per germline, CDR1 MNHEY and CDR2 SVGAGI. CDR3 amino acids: CASSYSAGGVSYEQYF. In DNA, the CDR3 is TGTGCCAGCAGTTACTCGGCGGGGGGCGTGTCCTACGAGCAGTACTTC.

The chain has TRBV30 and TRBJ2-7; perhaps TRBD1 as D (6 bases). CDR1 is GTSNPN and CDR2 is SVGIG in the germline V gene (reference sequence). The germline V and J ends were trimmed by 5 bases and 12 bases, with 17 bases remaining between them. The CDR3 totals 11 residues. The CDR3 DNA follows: TGTGCCTGGGGATCCGAGGGGGTAGGGTACTTC. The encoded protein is CAWGSEGVGYF.

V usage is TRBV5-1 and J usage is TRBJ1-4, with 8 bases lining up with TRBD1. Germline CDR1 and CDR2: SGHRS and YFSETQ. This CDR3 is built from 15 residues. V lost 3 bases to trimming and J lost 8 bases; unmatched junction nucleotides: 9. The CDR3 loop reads CASSSYRDRSEKLFF. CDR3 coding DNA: TGCGCCAGCAGCTCTTACCGGGACAGGAGCGAAAAACTGTTTTTT.

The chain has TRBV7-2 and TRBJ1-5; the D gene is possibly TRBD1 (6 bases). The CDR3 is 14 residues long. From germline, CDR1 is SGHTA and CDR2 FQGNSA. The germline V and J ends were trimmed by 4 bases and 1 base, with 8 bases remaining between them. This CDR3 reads CASSYQGSNQPQHF. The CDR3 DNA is TGTGCCAGCAGCTACCAGGGGAGCAATCAGCCCCAGCATTTT.

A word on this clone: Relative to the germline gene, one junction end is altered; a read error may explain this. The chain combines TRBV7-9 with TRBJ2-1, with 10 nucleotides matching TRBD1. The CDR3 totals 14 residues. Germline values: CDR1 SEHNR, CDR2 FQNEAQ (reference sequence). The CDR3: CSSSLRDRGFEQFF. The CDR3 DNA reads TGTTCCAGCAGCTTACGGGACAGGGGCTTTGAGCAGTTCTTC.

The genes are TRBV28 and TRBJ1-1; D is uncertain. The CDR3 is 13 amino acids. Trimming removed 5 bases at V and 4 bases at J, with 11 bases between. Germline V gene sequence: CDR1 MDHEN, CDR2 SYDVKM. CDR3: CASSRTLPTEAFF. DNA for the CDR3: TGTGCCAGCAGTAGGACTTTGCCCACTGAAGCTTTCTTT. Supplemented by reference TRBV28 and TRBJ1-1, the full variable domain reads DVKVTQSSRYLVKRTGEKVFLECVQDMDHENMFWYRQDPGLGLRLIYFSYDVKMKEKGDIPEGYSVSREKKERFSLILESASTNQTSMYLCASSRTLPTEAFFGQGTRLTVV.

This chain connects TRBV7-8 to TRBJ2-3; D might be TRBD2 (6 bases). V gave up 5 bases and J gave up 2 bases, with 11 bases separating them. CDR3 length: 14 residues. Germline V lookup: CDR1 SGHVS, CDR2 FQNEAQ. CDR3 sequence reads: CASSRGAATDTQYF. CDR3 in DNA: TGTGCCAGCAGCCGCGGGGCAGCCACAGATACGCAGTATTTT.

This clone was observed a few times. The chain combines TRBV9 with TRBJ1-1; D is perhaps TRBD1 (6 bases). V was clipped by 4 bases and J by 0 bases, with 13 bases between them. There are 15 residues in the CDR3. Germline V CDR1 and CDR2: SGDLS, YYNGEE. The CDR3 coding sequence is TGTGCCAGCAGCCCAGGGGCAGGGCTGAACACTGAAGCTTTCTTT. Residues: CASSPGAGLNTEAFF.

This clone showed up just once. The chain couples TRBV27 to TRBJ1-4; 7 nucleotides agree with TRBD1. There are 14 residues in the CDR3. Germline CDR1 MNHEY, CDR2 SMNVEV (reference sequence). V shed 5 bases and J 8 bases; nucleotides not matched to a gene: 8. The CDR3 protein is CASSPRDRREKLFF. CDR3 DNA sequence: TGTGCCAGCAGTCCCAGGGACAGACGGGAAAAACTGTTTTTT.

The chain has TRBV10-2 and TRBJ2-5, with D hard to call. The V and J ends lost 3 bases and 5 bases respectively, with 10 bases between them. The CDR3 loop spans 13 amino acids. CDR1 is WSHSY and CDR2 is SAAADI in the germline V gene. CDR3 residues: CASSDSLAETQYF. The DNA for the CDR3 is TGCGCCAGCAGTGACTCACTCGCGGAGACCCAGTACTTC.

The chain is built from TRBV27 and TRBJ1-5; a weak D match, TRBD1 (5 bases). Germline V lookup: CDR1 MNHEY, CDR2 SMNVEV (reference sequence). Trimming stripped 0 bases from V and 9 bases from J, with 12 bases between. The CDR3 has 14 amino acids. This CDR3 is CASSLSTGARPQHF. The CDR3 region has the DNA TGTGCCAGCAGTTTATCAACAGGCGCCAGGCCCCAGCATTTT.